This TCR beta chain is drawn from a study of blood T cell repertoires in COVID-19. Study in general: Donors in the United States, Italy and Spain gave samples during acute or convalescent COVID-19. The analysed material was cDNA or gDNA that came from T cells, B-cell-depleted T cells, or PBMCs.

With 2 bases removed from V and 0 bases from J, the gap between germline ends came to 11 bases. The CDR3 extends over 16 amino acids. CDR1 is LGHNA and CDR2 is YNFKEQ in the germline V gene. Per the original methods: Amplified reference gene primers provided the basis for estimating nucleated cell counts. Sequencing used immunoSEQ multiplex PCR; TCRdb keeps in-frame clones, though not all of them. Clonal size and the V and J genes are those of that table, whereas D and trimming came from the DNA. Among 140,000 to 150,000 clones listed, over 70% were seen once. The chain combines TRBV4-2 with TRBJ1-3; D gene unclear. The source material was peripheral blood. The TCR sequence derives from a human donor in a cohort sampled during active COVID-19. CDR3 in amino acids: CASSQFTRSSGNTIYF. CDR3 sequence (DNA): TGTGCCAGCAGCCAATTCACGCGGAGCTCTGGAAACACCATATATTTT.